This TCR beta chain was identified during a study of cytomegalovirus exposure and HLA in healthy donors. As for this clone: What it binds is not known.

In the PCR, 60 Vbeta and 13 Jbeta primers were used. Study processing details: Tens of millions of unique TCR beta chains, about 11 million of them shared, were counted by a later analysis. Here immunoSEQ multiplex PCR was the method, and the copy in TCRdb shows in-frame clones only, minus some. From that table come the V and J calls and clone size; the DNA was used to work out D and trimming. Of around 180,000 clones in the sample, around 80% were seen once. Study-level points and caveats: Later analysis revealed greater clonal expansion in HLA-associated TCR beta chains than in equally common others.

V was clipped by 1 base and J by 0 bases, with 6 bases between them. Germline assignment: CDR1 SEHNR and CDR2 FQNEAQ (reference sequence). The CDR3 totals 14 residues. The V gene is TRBV7-9, the J gene TRBJ1-2; D is uncertain. The sample comprised PBMCs. This receptor was identified in a woman in her forties or fifties in good health and CMV-seropositive. CDR3 amino acids: CASSLGETNYGYTF. The CDR3 DNA is TGTGCCAGCAGCTTAGGGGAGACTAACTATGGCTACACCTTC.